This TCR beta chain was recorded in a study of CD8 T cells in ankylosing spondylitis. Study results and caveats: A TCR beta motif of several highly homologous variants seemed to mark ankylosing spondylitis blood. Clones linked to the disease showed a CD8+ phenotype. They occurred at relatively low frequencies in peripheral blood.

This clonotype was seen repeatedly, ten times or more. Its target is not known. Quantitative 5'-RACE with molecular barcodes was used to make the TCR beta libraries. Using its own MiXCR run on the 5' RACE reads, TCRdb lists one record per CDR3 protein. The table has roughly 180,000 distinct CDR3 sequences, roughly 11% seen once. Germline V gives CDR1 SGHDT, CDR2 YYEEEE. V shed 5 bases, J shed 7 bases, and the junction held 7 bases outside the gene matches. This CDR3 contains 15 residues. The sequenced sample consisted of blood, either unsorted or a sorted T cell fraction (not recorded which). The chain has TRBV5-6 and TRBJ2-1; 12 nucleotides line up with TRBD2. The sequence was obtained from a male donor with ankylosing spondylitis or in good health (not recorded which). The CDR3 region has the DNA TGTGCCAGCAGAGATAGGACTAGCGGGACGAATGAGCAGTTCTTC. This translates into CASRDRTSGTNEQFF. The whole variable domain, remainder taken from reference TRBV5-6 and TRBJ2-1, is DAGVTQSPTHLIKTRGQQVTLRCSPKSGHDTVSWYQQALGQGPQFIFQYYEEEERQRGNFPDRFSGHQFPNYSSELNVNALLLGDSALYLCASRDRTSGTNEQFFGPGTRLTVL.